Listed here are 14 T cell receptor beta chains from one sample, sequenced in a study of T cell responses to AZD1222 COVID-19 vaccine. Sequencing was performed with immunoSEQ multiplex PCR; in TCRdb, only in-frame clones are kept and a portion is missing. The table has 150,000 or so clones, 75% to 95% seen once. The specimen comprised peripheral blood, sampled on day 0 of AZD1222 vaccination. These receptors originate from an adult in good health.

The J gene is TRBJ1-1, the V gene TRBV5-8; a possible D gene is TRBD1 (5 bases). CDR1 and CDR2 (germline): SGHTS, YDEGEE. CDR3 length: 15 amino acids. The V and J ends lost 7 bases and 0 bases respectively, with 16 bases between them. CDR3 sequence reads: CASYHFGGLNTEAFF. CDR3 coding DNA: TGTGCCAGCTATCACTTCGGGGGATTGAACACTGAAGCTTTCTTT.

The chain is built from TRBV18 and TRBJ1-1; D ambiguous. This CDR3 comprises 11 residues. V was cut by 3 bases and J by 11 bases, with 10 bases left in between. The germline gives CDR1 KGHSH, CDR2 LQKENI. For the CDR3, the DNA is TGTGCCAGCTCACCGGGCGAGGTCGCTTTCTTT. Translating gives CASSPGEVAFF.

Here the CDR3 reads CAISEQGGNEKLFF. The DNA of the CDR3 is TGTGCCATCAGTGAGCAGGGTGGTAATGAAAAACTGTTTTTT. The rearrangement joins TRBV10-3 to TRBJ1-4; a weak D match, TRBD1 (5 bases). CDR3 size: 14 residues. CDR1 ENHRY and CDR2 SYGVKD come from the germline V gene. The V gene lost 2 bases and the J gene lost 4 bases, with 8 bases spanning the gap.

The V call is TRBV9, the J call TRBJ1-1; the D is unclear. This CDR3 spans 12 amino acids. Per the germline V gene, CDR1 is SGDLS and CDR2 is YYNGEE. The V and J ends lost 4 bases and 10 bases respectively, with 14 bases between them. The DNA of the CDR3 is TGTGCCAGCAGCCCCGCCGGGAGAGGAGCTTTCTTT. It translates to CASSPAGRGAFF. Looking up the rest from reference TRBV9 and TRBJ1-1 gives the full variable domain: DSGVTQTPKHLITATGQRVTLRCSPRSGDLSVYWYQQSLDQGLQFLIQYYNGEERAKGNILERFSAQQFPDLHSELNLSSLELGDSALYFCASSPAGRGAFFGQGTRLTVV.

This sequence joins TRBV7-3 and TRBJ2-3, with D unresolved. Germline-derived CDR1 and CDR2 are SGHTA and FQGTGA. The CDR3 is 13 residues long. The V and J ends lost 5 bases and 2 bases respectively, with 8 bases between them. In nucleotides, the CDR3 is TGTGCCAGCAGCCCCTCATACACAGATACGCAGTATTTT. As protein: CASSPSYTDTQYF.

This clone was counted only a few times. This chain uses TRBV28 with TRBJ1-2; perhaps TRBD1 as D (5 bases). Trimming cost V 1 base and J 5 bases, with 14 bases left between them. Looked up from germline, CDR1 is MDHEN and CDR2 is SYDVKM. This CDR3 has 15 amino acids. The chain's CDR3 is CASSLSGRDYYGYTF. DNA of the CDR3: TGTGCCAGCAGTTTATCGGGCAGGGACTATTATGGCTACACCTTC.

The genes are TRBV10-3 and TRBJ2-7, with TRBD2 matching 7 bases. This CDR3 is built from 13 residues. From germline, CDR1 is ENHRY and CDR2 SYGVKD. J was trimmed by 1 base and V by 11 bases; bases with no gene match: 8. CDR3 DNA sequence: TGTGCCGGACGCCGGGGGGAATCCTACGAGCAGTACTTC. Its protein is CAGRRGESYEQYF.

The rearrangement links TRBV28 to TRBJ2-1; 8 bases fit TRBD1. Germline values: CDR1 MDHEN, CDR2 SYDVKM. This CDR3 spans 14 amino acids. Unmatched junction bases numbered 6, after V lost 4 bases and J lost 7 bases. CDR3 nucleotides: TGTGCCAGCAGTTGGCAGGGGGCCAGGAATGAGCAGTTCTTC. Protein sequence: CASSWQGARNEQFF.

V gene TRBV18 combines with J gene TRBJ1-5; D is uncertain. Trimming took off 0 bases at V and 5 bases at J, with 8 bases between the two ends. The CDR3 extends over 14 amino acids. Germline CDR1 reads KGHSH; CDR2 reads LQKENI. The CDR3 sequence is CASSPPGSDQPQHF. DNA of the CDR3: TGTGCCAGCTCACCACCCGGGTCCGATCAGCCCCAGCATTTT.

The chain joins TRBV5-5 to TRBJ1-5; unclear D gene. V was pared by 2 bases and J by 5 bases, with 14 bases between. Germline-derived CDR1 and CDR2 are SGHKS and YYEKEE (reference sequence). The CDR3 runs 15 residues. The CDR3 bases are TGTGCCAGCAGCTTCTACAGTAGTTTATATCAGCCCCAGCATTTT. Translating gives CASSFYSSLYQPQHF. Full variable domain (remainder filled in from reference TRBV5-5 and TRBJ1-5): DAGVTQSPTHLIKTRGQQVTLRCSPISGHKSVSWYQQVLGQGPQFIFQYYEKEERGRGNFPDRFSARQFPNYSSELNVNALLLGDSALYLCASSFYSSLYQPQHFGDGTRLSIL.

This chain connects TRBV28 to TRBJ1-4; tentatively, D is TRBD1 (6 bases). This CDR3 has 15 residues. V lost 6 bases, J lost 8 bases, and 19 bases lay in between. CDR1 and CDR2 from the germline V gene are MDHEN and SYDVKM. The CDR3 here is CASRTTGGRQEKLFF. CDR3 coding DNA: TGTGCCAGCAGGACAACCGGGGGCCGGCAGGAAAAACTGTTTTTT.

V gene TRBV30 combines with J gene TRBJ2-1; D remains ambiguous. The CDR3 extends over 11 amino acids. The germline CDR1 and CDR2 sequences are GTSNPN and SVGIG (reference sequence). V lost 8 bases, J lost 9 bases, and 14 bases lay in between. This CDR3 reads CAHDRSGEQFF. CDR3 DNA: TGTGCCCACGATCGGTCTGGTGAGCAGTTCTTC.

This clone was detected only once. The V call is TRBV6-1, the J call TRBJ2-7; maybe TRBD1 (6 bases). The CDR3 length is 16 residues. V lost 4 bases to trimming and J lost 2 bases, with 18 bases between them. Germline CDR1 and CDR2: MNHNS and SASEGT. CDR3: CASSVAGTKNAYEQYF. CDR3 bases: TGTGCCAGCAGTGTGGCCGGGACAAAGAACGCCTACGAGCAGTACTTC.

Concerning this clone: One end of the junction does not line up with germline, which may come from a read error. CDR3 region: CASSLARGSHEQYF. The CDR3 DNA reads TGTGCCAGCAGCTTAGCCAGGGGCTCCCACGAGCAGTACTTC. V is TRBV11-2 and J is TRBJ2-7; D is possibly TRBD1 (6 bases). CDR1 and CDR2 (germline): SGHAT, FQNNGV. The CDR3 loop spans 14 amino acids.